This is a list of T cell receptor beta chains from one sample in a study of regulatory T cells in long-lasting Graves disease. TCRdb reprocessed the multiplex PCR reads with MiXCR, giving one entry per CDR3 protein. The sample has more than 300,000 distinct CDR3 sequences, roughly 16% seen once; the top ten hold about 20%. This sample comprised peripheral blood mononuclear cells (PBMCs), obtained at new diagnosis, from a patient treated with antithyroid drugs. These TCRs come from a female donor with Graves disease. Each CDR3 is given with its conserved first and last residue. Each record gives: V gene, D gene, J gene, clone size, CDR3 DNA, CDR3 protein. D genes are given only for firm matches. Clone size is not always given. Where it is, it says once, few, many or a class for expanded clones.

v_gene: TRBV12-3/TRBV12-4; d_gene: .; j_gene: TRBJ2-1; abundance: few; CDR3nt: TGTGCCAGCAGTTTTAGGATAGGCTCCAGAGCAGAACCTACTAAGCAGTTCTTC; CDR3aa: CASSFRIGSRAEPTKQFF
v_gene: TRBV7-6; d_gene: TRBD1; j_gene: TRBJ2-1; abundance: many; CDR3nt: TGTGCCAGCAGCTTAGGTATCAGGGGGCGGTTCCCAAATGAGCAGTTCTTC; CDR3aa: CASSLGIRGRFPNEQFF
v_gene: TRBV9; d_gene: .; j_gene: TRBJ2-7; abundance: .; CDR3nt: TGTGCCAGCAGCGTAGCGGGAAGAGGCGAGCAGTACTTC; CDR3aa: CASSVAGRGEQYF
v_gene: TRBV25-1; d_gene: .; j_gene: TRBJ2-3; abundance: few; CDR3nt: TGTGCCAGCAGTGACATAGCAGAGGGCGGAGCGCTCGGCGCAGATACGCAGTATTTT; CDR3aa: CASSDIAEGGALGADTQYF
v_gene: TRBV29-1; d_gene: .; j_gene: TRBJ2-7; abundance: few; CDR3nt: TGCAGCGTTGAGAAGGACAGACCCTACGAGCAGTACTTC; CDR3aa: CSVEKDRPYEQYF
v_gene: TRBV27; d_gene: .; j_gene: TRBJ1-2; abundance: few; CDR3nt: TGTGCCACCGAGAGGGAGGGATTAAATGGCTACACCTTC; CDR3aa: CATEREGLNGYTF
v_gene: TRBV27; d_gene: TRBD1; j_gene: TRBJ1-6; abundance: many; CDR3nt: TGTGCCAGCAGTCTAGGACAGGACTCACCCCTCCACTTT; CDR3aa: CASSLGQDSPLHF
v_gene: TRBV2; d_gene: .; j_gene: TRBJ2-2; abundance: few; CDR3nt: TGTGCCAGAGAGAGGGGAGCTGGGGACACCGGGGAGCTGTTTTTT; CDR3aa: CARERGAGDTGELFF
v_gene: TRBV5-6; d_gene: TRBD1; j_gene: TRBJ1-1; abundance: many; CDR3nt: TGTGCCAGCAGCTCGCCGGGACAGGGGCAGACTGAAGCTTTCTTT; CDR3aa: CASSSPGQGQTEAFF
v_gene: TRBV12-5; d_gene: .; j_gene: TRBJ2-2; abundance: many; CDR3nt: TGTGCTAGTGGTTTGGTCAACACCGGGGAGCTGTTTTTT; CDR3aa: CASGLVNTGELFF
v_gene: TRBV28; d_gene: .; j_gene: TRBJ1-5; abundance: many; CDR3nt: TGTGCCAGCAGTTTAGCCCGTAGCAATCAGCCCCAGCATTTT; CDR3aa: CASSLARSNQPQHF
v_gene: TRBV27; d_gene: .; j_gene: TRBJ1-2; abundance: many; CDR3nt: TGTGCCAGCAGTGGAGAGGGTTTTGGCTACACCTTC; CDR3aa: CASSGEGFGYTF
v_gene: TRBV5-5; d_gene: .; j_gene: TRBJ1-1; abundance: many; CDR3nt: TGTGCCAGCAGCCTGGGGGACCGAGGCGAAGCTTTCTTT; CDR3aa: CASSLGDRGEAFF
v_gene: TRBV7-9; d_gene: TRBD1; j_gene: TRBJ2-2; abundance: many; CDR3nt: TGTGCCAGCAGCGAGGGGACAGCAAACACCGGGGAGCTGTTTTTT; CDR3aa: CASSEGTANTGELFF
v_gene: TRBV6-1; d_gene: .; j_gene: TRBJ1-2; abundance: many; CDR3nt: TGTGCCAGCAGTGACTTGACCGGCTACACCTTC; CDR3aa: CASSDLTGYTF
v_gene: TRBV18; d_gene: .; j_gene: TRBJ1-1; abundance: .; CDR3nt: TGTGCCAGCTCACCCTTTGGGGGTGAGAACACTGAAGCTTTCTTT; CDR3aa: CASSPFGGENTEAFF
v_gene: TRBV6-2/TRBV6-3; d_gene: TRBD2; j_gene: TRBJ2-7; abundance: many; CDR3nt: TGTGCCAGCAGTTACTGGACCAGGGACTACCTGAGCTCCTACGAGCAGTACTTC; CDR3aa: CASSYWTRDYLSSYEQYF
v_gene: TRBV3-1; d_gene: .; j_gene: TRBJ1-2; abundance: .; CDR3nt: TGTGCCAGCAGCCAAGATCAAAGCCCGACGCTGGGCTATGGCTACACCTTC; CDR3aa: CASSQDQSPTLGYGYTF
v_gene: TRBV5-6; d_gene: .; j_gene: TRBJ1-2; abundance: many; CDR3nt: TGTGCCAGCAGCTGGAAAGCCAGGACGGCTAACTATGGCTACACCTTC; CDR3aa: CASSWKARTANYGYTF
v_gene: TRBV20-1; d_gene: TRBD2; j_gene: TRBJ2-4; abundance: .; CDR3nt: TGCAGTGCTAACCGCGGGGGGGGAGGGGTGAACATTCAGTACTTC; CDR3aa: CSANRGGGGVNIQYF
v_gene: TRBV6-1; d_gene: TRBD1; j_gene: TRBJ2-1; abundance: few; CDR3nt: TGTGCCAGCAGTACAGGGACAGGGGGTGAGCAGTTCTTC; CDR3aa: CASSTGTGGEQFF
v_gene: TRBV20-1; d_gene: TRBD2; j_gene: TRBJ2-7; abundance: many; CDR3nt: TGCAGTGCTAGTCTCCAGCGGGGGGGCGAAGAGCAGTACTTC; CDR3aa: CSASLQRGGEEQYF
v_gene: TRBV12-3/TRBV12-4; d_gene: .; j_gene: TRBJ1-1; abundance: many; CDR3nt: TGTGCCAGCAGTTTAACTGTGGGGGGCTCTGAAGCTTTCTTT; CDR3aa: CASSLTVGGSEAFF
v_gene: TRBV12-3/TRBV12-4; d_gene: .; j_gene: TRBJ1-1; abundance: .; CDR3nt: TGTGCCAGCAACCTACCGGCGGGGGGAGACACTGAAGCTTTCTTT; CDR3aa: CASNLPAGGDTEAFF
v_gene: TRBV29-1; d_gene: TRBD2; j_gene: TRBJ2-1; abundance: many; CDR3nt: TGCAGCGTTGTGGCGGGAGGGCCTTGGGAACAGTTCTTC; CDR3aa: CSVVAGGPWEQFF
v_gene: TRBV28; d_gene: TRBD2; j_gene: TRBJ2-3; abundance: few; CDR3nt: TGTGCCAGCAGAACCCGTCGGGAGGGACGGGATACGCAGTATTTT; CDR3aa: CASRTRREGRDTQYF
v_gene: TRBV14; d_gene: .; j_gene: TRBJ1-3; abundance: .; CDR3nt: TGTGCCAGCAGCCAGGCAGCTTCTGGAAACACCATATATTTT; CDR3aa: CASSQAASGNTIYF
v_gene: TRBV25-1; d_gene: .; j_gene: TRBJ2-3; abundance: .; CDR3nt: TGTGCCAGCAGGGGGGCCGCGGGGCGAACAAGCACAGATACGCAGTATTTT; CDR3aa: CASRGAAGRTSTDTQYF
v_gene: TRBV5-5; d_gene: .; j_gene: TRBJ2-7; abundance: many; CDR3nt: TGCGCCAGCAGCCCCACCGGGACCTCCTACGAGCAGTACTTC; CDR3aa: CASSPTGTSYEQYF
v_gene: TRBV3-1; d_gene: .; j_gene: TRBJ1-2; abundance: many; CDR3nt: TGTGCCAGCGCCCTAAACGAAGGGACTAACTATGGCTACACCTTC; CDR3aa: CASALNEGTNYGYTF
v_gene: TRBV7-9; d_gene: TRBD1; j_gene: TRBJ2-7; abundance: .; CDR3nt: TGTGCCAGCAGCCCCAGACAGGGGGCGAACTACGAGCAGTACTTC; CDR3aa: CASSPRQGANYEQYF
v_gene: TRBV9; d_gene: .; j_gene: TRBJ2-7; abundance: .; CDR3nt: TGTGCCAGCAGCCTTGCGGGTACGGAAGTCTACGAGCAGTACTTC; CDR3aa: CASSLAGTEVYEQYF
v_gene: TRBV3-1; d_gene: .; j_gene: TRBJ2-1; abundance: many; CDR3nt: TGTGCCAGCAGCCAAGGACAGGAGGCCTACAATGAGCAGTTCTTC; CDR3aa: CASSQGQEAYNEQFF
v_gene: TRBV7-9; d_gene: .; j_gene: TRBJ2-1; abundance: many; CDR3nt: TGTGCCAGCCAGAGAACCCCTAACTATGAGCAGTTCTTC; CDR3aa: CASQRTPNYEQFF
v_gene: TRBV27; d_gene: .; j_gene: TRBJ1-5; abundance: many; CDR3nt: TGTGCCAGCAGCCCTACAGGGAACCTCAATCAGCCCCAGCATTTT; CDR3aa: CASSPTGNLNQPQHF
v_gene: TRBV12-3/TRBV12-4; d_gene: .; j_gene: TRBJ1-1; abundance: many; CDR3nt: TGTGCCAGCACCCTGAGGGGGAACACTGAAGCTTTCTTT; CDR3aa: CASTLRGNTEAFF
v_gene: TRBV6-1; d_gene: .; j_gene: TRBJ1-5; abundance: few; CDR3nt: TGTGCCAGCAGCGACTCAGGGTTGAGGCCCCAGCATTTT; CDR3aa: CASSDSGLRPQHF